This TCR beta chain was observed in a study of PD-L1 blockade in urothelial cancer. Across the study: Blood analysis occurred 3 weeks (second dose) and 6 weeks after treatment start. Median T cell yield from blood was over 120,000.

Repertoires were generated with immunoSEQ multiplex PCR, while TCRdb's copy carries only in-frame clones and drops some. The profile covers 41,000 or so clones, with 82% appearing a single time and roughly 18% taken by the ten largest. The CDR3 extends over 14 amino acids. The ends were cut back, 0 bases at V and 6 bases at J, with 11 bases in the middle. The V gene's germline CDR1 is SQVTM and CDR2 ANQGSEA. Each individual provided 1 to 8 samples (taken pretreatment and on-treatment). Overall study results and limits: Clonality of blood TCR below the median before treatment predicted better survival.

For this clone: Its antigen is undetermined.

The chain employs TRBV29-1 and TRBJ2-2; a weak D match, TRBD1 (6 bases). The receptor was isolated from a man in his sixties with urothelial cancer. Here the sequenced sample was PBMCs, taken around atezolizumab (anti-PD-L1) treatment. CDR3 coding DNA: TGCAGCGTTGAAGAGATACAGGGCGCCGGGGAGCTGTTTTTT. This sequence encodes CSVEEIQGAGELFF.